The 18 T cell receptor beta chains in this list originate from one sample, sequenced in a study. In TCRdb, the RT-PCR reads were re-called with MiXCR into one record per CDR3 protein. The table records more than 550,000 distinct CDR3 sequences, 14% of them present only once. The sequenced sample consisted of memory CD4+ T cells from blood. These receptors all come from a female donor in good health, serving as a healthy control.

This clonotype was counted between two and nine times. The chain combines TRBV12-3 or TRBV12-4 with TRBJ1-5; 8 bases agree with TRBD1. The V segment lost 5 bases and the J segment 5 bases; nucleotides outside the gene matches: 8. The CDR3 is 15 amino acids. Written as DNA, the CDR3 is TGTGCCAGCAGTCGGACAGGGATTACGGATCAGCCCCAGCATTTT. This encodes CASSRTGITDQPQHF.

In this sample, this clonotype turned up a few times. The J gene is TRBJ2-7, the V gene TRBV7-2; D unresolved. The germline V gene encodes CDR1 SGHTA and CDR2 FQGNSA. Trimming removed 3 bases from V and 0 bases from J, with 12 bases in between. CDR3 length: 15 amino acids. CDR3 sequence reads: CASSLSGRSSYEQYF. DNA of the CDR3: TGTGCCAGCAGCTTGTCAGGTCGCAGCTCCTACGAGCAGTACTTC. The variable domain in full, completed from reference TRBV7-2 and TRBJ2-7, reads GAGVSQSPSNKVTEKGKDVELRCDPISGHTALYWYRQSLGQGLEFLIYFQGNSAPDKSGLPSDRFSAERTGGSVSTLTIQRTQQEDSAVYLCASSLSGRSSYEQYFGPGTRLTVT.

The chain recombines TRBV6-5 with TRBJ1-4, with D perhaps TRBD1 (5 bases). From germline, CDR1 is MNHEY and CDR2 SVGAGI. The CDR3 runs 15 residues. Between the trimmed V and J ends, which lost 5 bases and 3 bases, there was a span of 13 bases. CDR3 residues: CASSTSWGANEKLFF. CDR3 in DNA: TGTGCCAGCAGTACATCGTGGGGGGCTAATGAAAAACTGTTTTTT.

This clonotype was picked up many times. This chain joins TRBV24-1 and TRBJ2-3; no definite D call. Germline assignment: CDR1 KGHDR and CDR2 SFDVKD. V lost 5 bases and J 3 bases, leaving 17 bases between the germline ends. The CDR3 is made up of 16 amino acids. The CDR3 bases are TGTGCCACCAGTGGTATTGGCTCCGGCTCTACAGATACGCAGTATTTT. It yields the protein CATSGIGSGSTDTQYF.

This clonotype was detected ten times or more. The chain combines TRBV20-1 with TRBJ2-5; D is unresolved. V dropped 0 bases and J dropped 4 bases, with 9 bases sitting between them. This CDR3 is 13 amino acids long. CDR1 and CDR2 (germline): DFQATT, SNEGSKA (reference sequence). CDR3: CSARDYPIETQYF. DNA of the CDR3: TGCAGTGCTAGAGACTACCCTATAGAGACCCAGTACTTC.

The rearrangement links TRBV9 to TRBJ2-5, with TRBD1 matching 8 bases. The V gene's germline CDR1 is SGDLS and CDR2 YYNGEE. This CDR3 is 16 amino acids long. Trimming removed 4 bases from V and 5 bases from J; junction bases left unmatched: 13. This CDR3 is CASSPGAGGNWETQYF. The CDR3 DNA reads TGTGCCAGCAGCCCCGGGGCAGGGGGCAATTGGGAGACCCAGTACTTC.

In this sample, this clonotype turned up many times. V gene TRBV20-1 combines with J gene TRBJ2-5, with D possibly being TRBD2 (6 bases). The CDR3 length is 12 residues. Germline-derived CDR1 and CDR2 are DFQATT and SNEGSKA (reference sequence). With 6 bases removed from V and 5 bases from J, the gap between germline ends came to 13 bases. This CDR3 reads CSALAPGETQYF. The CDR3 DNA reads as TGCAGTGCACTAGCCCCTGGGGAGACCCAGTACTTC.

A few counts support this clonotype. This rearrangement joins TRBV7-2 to TRBJ1-6; 7 nucleotides match TRBD1. CDR1 SGHTA and CDR2 FQGNSA come from the germline V gene. The CDR3 spans 14 residues. Trimming removed 4 bases from V and 7 bases from J; junction bases left unmatched: 4. The CDR3 DNA reads TGTGCCAGCAGCTCCCGACAGGGAAATTCACCCCTCCACTTT. Amino acid sequence: CASSSRQGNSPLHF.

This sequence joins TRBV24-1 and TRBJ2-1; 10 nucleotides match TRBD2. With V trimmed by 1 base and J by 2 bases, 4 bases remained unmatched. Germline V gene data show CDR1 as KGHDR and CDR2 as SFDVKD. The CDR3 runs 17 residues. In DNA form, the CDR3 reads TGTGCCACCAGTGATTTTAACAGCGGGAGGGCCTACAATGAGCAGTTCTTC. Translation gives CATSDFNSGRAYNEQFF.

This chain joins TRBV20-1 and TRBJ2-5; 9 nucleotides agree with TRBD1. Germline V gives CDR1 DFQATT, CDR2 SNEGSKA (reference sequence). The CDR3 runs to 14 residues. Germline trimming cut 6 bases from V and 4 bases from J; bases unmatched to any gene: 9. As DNA, the CDR3 is TGCAGTGCCCCAGTCCCGGGACAGGGAGAGACCCAGTACTTC. Encoded protein: CSAPVPGQGETQYF.

This clonotype appeared many times. The CDR3 sequence is CAISESVTNEKLFF. CDR3 in DNA: TGTGCCATCAGTGAGTCAGTAACTAATGAAAAACTGTTTTTT. This chain joins TRBV10-3 and TRBJ1-4, with D hard to call. Trimming left V 0 bases short and J 1 base short, with 3 bases between. The CDR3 is 14 amino acids. Germline CDR1 reads ENHRY; CDR2 reads SYGVKD.

This clonotype was counted only a few times. The CDR3 sequence: CASSLTSGSDSAGELFF. The CDR3 bases are TGTGCCAGCAGCTTAACTAGCGGGAGCGACAGCGCCGGGGAGCTGTTTTTT. This chain connects TRBV7-2 to TRBJ2-2; 11 bases line up with TRBD2. The CDR3 has 17 residues. Trimming cost V 2 bases and J 6 bases; bases outside gene matches: 8. Germline assignment: CDR1 SGHTA and CDR2 FQGNSA.

The table lists this clonotype with many counts. The rearrangement links TRBV10-3 to TRBJ2-7; 9 bases align to TRBD2. The V gene end was trimmed by 2 bases and the J gene end by 5 bases; junction bases not matched to a gene: 7. The CDR3 has 15 amino acids. Germline assignment: CDR1 ENHRY and CDR2 SYGVKD. The CDR3 bases are TGTGCCATCAGTGAGCGAGGGACTAGCTCTCACGAGCAGTACTTC. Amino acid sequence: CAISERGTSSHEQYF.

This clonotype was observed many times. This chain links TRBV6-5 with TRBJ1-4; D is ambiguous. Germline V gene sequence: CDR1 MNHEY, CDR2 SVGAGI. Trimming removed 5 bases at V and 8 bases at J, with 12 bases between. The CDR3 spans 13 residues. For the CDR3, the DNA is TGTGCCAGCAGTCACCCTCAGGACGAAAAACTGTTTTTT. Its translation: CASSHPQDEKLFF.

This CDR3 reads CASDTGDTEAFF. CDR3 DNA sequence: TGCGCCAGCGATACAGGGGACACTGAAGCTTTCTTT. J is TRBJ1-1 and V is TRBV5-1; 7 nucleotides match TRBD1. This CDR3 contains 12 residues. Germline values: CDR1 SGHRS, CDR2 YFSETQ. V was pared by 7 bases and J by 3 bases, with 3 bases of the junction left unmatched. The full variable domain, completed using reference TRBV5-1 and TRBJ1-1, is KAGVTQTPRYLIKTRGQQVTLSCSPISGHRSVSWYQQTPGQGLQFLFEYFSETQRNKGNFPGRFSGRQFSNSRSEMNVSTLELGDSALYLCASDTGDTEAFFGQGTRLTVV.

The table lists this clonotype with a few counts. The rearrangement links TRBV4-3 to TRBJ1-2, with D tentatively TRBD1 (5 bases). Looked up from germline, CDR1 is LGHNA and CDR2 is YSLEER. Trimming removed 0 bases at V and 7 bases at J, with 15 bases between. The CDR3 sequence is 15 residues long. CDR3 amino acids: CASSQDKGWLGGYTF. For the CDR3, the DNA is TGCGCCAGCAGCCAAGATAAGGGGTGGTTAGGTGGCTACACCTTC.

The CDR3 loop reads CASCGGDSYNEQFF. DNA of the CDR3: TGCGCCAGCTGCGGGGGTGACTCCTACAATGAGCAGTTCTTC. V and J are TRBV5-1 and TRBJ2-1; 7 nucleotides align to TRBD2. Germline V gene sequence: CDR1 SGHRS, CDR2 YFSETQ. The CDR3 sequence is 14 residues long. With 7 bases clipped from V and 0 bases from J, the junction kept 4 bases outside the gene matches.

Concerning this clonotype itself: This clone may be a read error of a much larger clone one base away. This chain links TRBV7-6 with TRBJ1-3; D possibly corresponds to TRBD1 (6 bases). CDR1 and CDR2 from the germline V gene are SGHVS and FNYEAQ. The germline V and J ends were trimmed by 5 bases and 0 bases, with 11 bases remaining between them. CDR3 length: 15 residues. The CDR3 DNA sequence: TGTGCCAGCAGCCAGACAGGCGACTCTGGAAACACCATATATTTT. Translation: CASSQTGDSGNTIYF.